These T cell receptor beta chains were read from a single sample in a study of shared clonotypes between healthy human individuals. TCRdb keeps only in-frame clones here, not all; method: immunoSEQ multiplex PCR. The sample has some 2 million clones; about 94% are singletons. Sequenced: naive CD8+ T cells sorted from blood. The receptors stem from a man younger than 30 in good health. CDR3s include the opening cysteine and the closing phenylalanine or tryptophan. The D gene is left open where the match is weak. The size entry is marked missing in some rows and otherwise reads once, few, many or a size class.

j_call: TRBJ2-7; v_call: TRBV9; clone_size: .; d_call: .; cdr3_nt: TGTGCCAGCAGCGTAAGGGGACTGACTGCTGACGAGCAGTACTTC; cdr3_aa: CASSVRGLTADEQYF
j_call: TRBJ1-1; v_call: TRBV27; clone_size: .; d_call: TRBD1; cdr3_nt: TGTGCCAGCAGGCGGACAGGGGGCACTGAAGCTTTCTTT; cdr3_aa: CASRRTGGTEAFF
j_call: TRBJ1-5; v_call: TRBV2; clone_size: .; d_call: .; cdr3_nt: TGTGCCAGCAGTGATACAGGGAGCAATCAGCCCCAGCATTTT; cdr3_aa: CASSDTGSNQPQHF
j_call: TRBJ2-5; v_call: TRBV4-1; clone_size: .; d_call: .; cdr3_nt: TGCGCCAGCAGCCAAAATGGGGGGATGATACAAGAGACCCAGTACTTC; cdr3_aa: CASSQNGGMIQETQYF
j_call: TRBJ2-1; v_call: TRBV30; clone_size: .; d_call: .; cdr3_nt: TGTGCCTGGGCACATTACAATGAGCAGTTCTTC; cdr3_aa: CAWAHYNEQFF
j_call: TRBJ1-6; v_call: TRBV11-2; clone_size: .; d_call: .; cdr3_nt: TGTGCCAGCAGCTTGGGGGATTCACCCCTCCACTTT; cdr3_aa: CASSLGDSPLHF
j_call: TRBJ2-7; v_call: TRBV4-1; clone_size: .; d_call: .; cdr3_nt: TGCGCCAGCAGCCTTACACCAACCTACGAGCAGTACTTC; cdr3_aa: CASSLTPTYEQYF
j_call: TRBJ2-1; v_call: TRBV29-1; clone_size: .; d_call: TRBD2; cdr3_nt: TGCAGCGTTGAAGCCCTAGCGGATGCATACAATGAGCAGTTCTTC; cdr3_aa: CSVEALADAYNEQFF
j_call: TRBJ2-7; v_call: TRBV20-1; clone_size: .; d_call: .; cdr3_nt: TGCAGTGCGGGGGAATACGACGAGCAGTACTTC; cdr3_aa: CSAGEYDEQYF
j_call: TRBJ2-7; v_call: TRBV27; clone_size: .; d_call: .; cdr3_nt: TGTGCCAGCAGTTTCTCGTTAGCCAATTACGAGCAGTACTTC; cdr3_aa: CASSFSLANYEQYF
j_call: TRBJ2-7; v_call: TRBV7-9; clone_size: .; d_call: TRBD2; cdr3_nt: TGTGCCAGCAGCTCGTTAGCGGGGCCCTCCTACGAGCAGTACTTC; cdr3_aa: CASSSLAGPSYEQYF
j_call: TRBJ2-7; v_call: TRBV7-9; clone_size: .; d_call: .; cdr3_nt: TGTGCCAGCAGCCCAGATAGGACCTACGAGCAGTACTTC; cdr3_aa: CASSPDRTYEQYF
j_call: TRBJ2-7; v_call: TRBV7-8; clone_size: .; d_call: TRBD2; cdr3_nt: TGTGCCAGCAGCCCCGGAATGGCGGGAGCCCTCCACGAGCAGTACTTC; cdr3_aa: CASSPGMAGALHEQYF
j_call: TRBJ2-1; v_call: TRBV7-9; clone_size: .; d_call: TRBD2; cdr3_nt: TGTGCCAGCAGCACGGCGGGGGGCCAACTGCCGTTCTTC; cdr3_aa: CASSTAGGQLPFF
j_call: TRBJ2-1; v_call: TRBV21-1; clone_size: .; d_call: .; cdr3_nt: TGTGCCAGCAGCGACAGGGGGAATGCCTACAATGAGCAGTTCTTC; cdr3_aa: CASSDRGNAYNEQFF
j_call: TRBJ2-7; v_call: TRBV5-6; clone_size: .; d_call: .; cdr3_nt: TGTGCCAGCAGCCCGGACTACGCGACCTACGAGCAGTACTTC; cdr3_aa: CASSPDYATYEQYF
j_call: TRBJ2-5; v_call: TRBV4-1; clone_size: once; d_call: .; cdr3_nt: TGCGCCAGCAGCCAAGATAACGAGGAGACCCAGTACTTC; cdr3_aa: CASSQDNEETQYF
j_call: TRBJ1-6; v_call: TRBV2; clone_size: .; d_call: .; cdr3_nt: TGTGCCAGCAGGTTACACTCCTATAATTCACCCCTCCACTTT; cdr3_aa: CASRLHSYNSPLHF
j_call: TRBJ2-7; v_call: TRBV7-8; clone_size: .; d_call: .; cdr3_nt: TGTGCCAGCAGCTTAGGGGGAGCGGCCTCCGGCTACGAGCAGTACTTC; cdr3_aa: CASSLGGAASGYEQYF
j_call: TRBJ2-1; v_call: TRBV27; clone_size: .; d_call: TRBD2; cdr3_nt: TGTGCCAGCAGTTCCTTCGCGGGAGCTATCTACAATGAGCAGTTCTTC; cdr3_aa: CASSSFAGAIYNEQFF
j_call: TRBJ2-7; v_call: TRBV9; clone_size: .; d_call: .; cdr3_nt: TGTGCCAGCAGCGTAGAAGGACTACCTTCCTACGAGCAGTACTTC; cdr3_aa: CASSVEGLPSYEQYF
j_call: TRBJ2-2; v_call: TRBV19; clone_size: once; d_call: .; cdr3_nt: TGTGCCAGTAGTATAGCCCCAGCGAACACCGGGGAGCTGTTTTTT; cdr3_aa: CASSIAPANTGELFF
j_call: TRBJ2-5; v_call: TRBV10-3; clone_size: .; d_call: .; cdr3_nt: TGTGCCTCGGGCGGTCAAGAGACCCAGTACTTC; cdr3_aa: CASGGQETQYF
j_call: TRBJ2-7; v_call: TRBV7-8; clone_size: .; d_call: .; cdr3_nt: TGTGCCAGCAGCTTAAATAGGGGGGAGGCACCCTACGAGCAGTACTTC; cdr3_aa: CASSLNRGEAPYEQYF
j_call: TRBJ2-2; v_call: TRBV27; clone_size: .; d_call: .; cdr3_nt: TGTGCCAGCAGTTTACGCCCCGGGCTGGCCAGGGTCGTTGGCGGGGAGCTGTTTTTT; cdr3_aa: CASSLRPGLARVVGGELFF
j_call: TRBJ2-1; v_call: TRBV7-9; clone_size: .; d_call: TRBD2; cdr3_nt: TGTGCCAGCAGCTTACCTAGCGGGGGGGCATGGAATGAGCAGTTCTTC; cdr3_aa: CASSLPSGGAWNEQFF